This T cell receptor beta chain was sequenced during a study of blood T cell repertoires in COVID-19. Across the study: There were acute and convalescent COVID-19 samples, and they came from the United States, Italy and Spain.

In the original processing: Reference gene primer amplification gave nucleated cell count estimates. Here immunoSEQ multiplex PCR was the method, and the copy in TCRdb shows in-frame clones only, minus some. That table gives V, J and clone size, and the DNA gave D and trimming. The sample holds tens of thousands of clones, just under 80% seen once. Source material: peripheral blood. This receptor was obtained from a woman aged 60-75 years with acute or convalescent COVID-19.

The CDR3 bases are TGCGCCAGCAGCCACGGACCGGGACTAAGAAACATTCAGTACTTC. It translates to CASSHGPGLRNIQYF. This chain joins TRBV4-1 and TRBJ2-4, with 7 bases identical to TRBD2. CDR1 and CDR2 from the germline V gene are MGHRA and YSYEKL. This CDR3 comprises 15 residues. V dropped 3 bases and J dropped 6; count of bases not matched to a gene: 8.